This T cell receptor (beta chain) is from a study of blood T cell repertoires in COVID-19. Study-level information: Sample material is recorded as cDNA or gDNA derived from T cells, B-cell-depleted T cells, or PBMCs.

This table comes from immunoSEQ multiplex PCR, and its TCRdb copy is limited to in-frame clones, with some not included. The table has around 80,000 clones, approximately 90% seen once; the top ten hold approximately 0.59%. The germline V gene encodes CDR1 MNHEY and CDR2 SVGAGI. V shed 4 bases and J 1 base; nucleotides not matched to a gene: 3. This CDR3 has 14 amino acids. The origin of this receptor is a man in his sixties with acute or convalescent COVID-19. The sample taken for sequencing was peripheral blood. The rearrangement joins TRBV6-5 to TRBJ1-1; 7 bases line up with TRBD1. As DNA, the CDR3 is TGTGCCAGCAGTTTAAGGGGGCCGAACACTGAAGCTTTCTTT. It specifies CASSLRGPNTEAFF.